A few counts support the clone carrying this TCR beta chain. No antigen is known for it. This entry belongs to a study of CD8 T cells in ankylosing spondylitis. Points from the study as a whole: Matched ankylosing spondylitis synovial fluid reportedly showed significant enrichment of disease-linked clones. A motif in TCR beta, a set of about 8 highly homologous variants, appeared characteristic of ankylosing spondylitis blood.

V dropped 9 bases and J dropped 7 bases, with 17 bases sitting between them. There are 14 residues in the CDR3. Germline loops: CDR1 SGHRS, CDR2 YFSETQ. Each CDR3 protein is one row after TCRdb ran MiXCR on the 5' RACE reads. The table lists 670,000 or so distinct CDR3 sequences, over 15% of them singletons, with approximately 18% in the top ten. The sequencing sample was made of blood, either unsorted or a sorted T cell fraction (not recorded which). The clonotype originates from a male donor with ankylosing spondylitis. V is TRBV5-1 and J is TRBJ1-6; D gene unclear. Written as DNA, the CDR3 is TGCGCCACCATGACCGTTCCCGGCAATTCACCCCTCCACTTT. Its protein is CATMTVPGNSPLHF.